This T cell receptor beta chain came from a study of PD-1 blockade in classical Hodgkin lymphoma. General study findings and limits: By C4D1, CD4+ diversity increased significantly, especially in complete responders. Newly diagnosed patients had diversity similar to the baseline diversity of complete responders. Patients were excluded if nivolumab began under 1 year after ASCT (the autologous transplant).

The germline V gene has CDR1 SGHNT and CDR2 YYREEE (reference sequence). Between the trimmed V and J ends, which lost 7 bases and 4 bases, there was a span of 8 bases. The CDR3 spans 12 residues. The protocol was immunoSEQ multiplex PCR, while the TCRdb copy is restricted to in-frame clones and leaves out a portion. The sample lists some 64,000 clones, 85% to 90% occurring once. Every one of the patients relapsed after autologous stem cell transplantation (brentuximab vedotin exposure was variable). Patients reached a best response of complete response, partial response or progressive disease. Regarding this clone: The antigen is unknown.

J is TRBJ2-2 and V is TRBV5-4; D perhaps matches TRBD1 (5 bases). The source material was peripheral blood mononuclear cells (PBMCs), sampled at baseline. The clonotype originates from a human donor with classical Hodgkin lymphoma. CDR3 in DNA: TGTGCCAGCCCAGGGTTCACCGGGGAGCTGTTTTTT. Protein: CASPGFTGELFF.